This TCR beta chain was sequenced for a study of blood T cell repertoires in COVID-19. About the study: The cDNA or gDNA used as material had been derived from T cells, B-cell-depleted T cells, or PBMCs.

Per the authors' pipeline: Cell counts per sample came from amplifying reference gene primers. Some clones are missing from TCRdb's copy, which holds only in-frame ones; the method was immunoSEQ multiplex PCR. Clone size and the V and J calls come from that table; the DNA yielded D and trimming. The sample consists of fewer than 450,000 clones, 85% to 90% of them appearing once. Seattle researchers signed up patients amid active infection and tracked them longitudinally. This clone was seen once. This clonotype originated in a woman aged 45-60 years with COVID-19, enrolled during active disease. Specimen: peripheral blood.

Written as DNA, the CDR3 is TGCGCCAGCAGCTTGGTAGCAGGGGGAGACTATGGCTACACCTTC. This codes for CASSLVAGGDYGYTF. This chain joins TRBV5-1 and TRBJ1-2, with 7 bases matching TRBD1. V trimming: 0 bases; J trimming: 3 bases; junction bases outside the gene matches: 5. CDR1 SGHRS and CDR2 YFSETQ come from the germline V gene. The CDR3 length is 15 residues. Complete variable domain (other parts from reference TRBV5-1 and TRBJ1-2): KAGVTQTPRYLIKTRGQQVTLSCSPISGHRSVSWYQQTPGQGLQFLFEYFSETQRNKGNFPGRFSGRQFSNSRSEMNVSTLELGDSALYLCASSLVAGGDYGYTFGSGTRLTVV.